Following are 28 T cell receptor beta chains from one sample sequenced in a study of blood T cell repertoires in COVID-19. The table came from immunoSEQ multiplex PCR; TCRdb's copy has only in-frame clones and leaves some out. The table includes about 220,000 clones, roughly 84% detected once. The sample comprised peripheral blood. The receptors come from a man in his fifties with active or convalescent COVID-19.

The CDR3 loop is CASNGGVNTEAFF. CDR3 sequence (DNA): TGTGCCAGCAATGGGGGGGTGAACACTGAAGCTTTCTTT. The rearrangement links TRBV2 to TRBJ1-1; tentative D call: TRBD1 (5 bases). The CDR3 has 13 amino acids. V was cut by 7 bases and J by 0 bases, with 9 bases left in between. Germline assignment: CDR1 SNHLY and CDR2 FYNNEI.

Here the CDR3 reads CASSQGGHQPQHF. For the CDR3, the DNA is TGCGCCAGCAGCCAAGGGGGGCATCAGCCCCAGCATTTT. The chain carries TRBV4-1 and TRBJ1-5, with D possibly matching TRBD1 (6 bases). V lost 1 base and J 5 bases, leaving 6 bases between the germline ends. CDR1 is MGHRA and CDR2 is YSYEKL in the germline V gene. The CDR3 is 13 amino acids.

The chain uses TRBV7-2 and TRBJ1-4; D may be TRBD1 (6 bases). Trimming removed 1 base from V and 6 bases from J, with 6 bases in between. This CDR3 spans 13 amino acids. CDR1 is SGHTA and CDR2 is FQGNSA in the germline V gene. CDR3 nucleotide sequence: TGTGCCAGCAGCTTAGACAGGGATGAAAAACTGTTTTTT. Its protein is CASSLDRDEKLFF.

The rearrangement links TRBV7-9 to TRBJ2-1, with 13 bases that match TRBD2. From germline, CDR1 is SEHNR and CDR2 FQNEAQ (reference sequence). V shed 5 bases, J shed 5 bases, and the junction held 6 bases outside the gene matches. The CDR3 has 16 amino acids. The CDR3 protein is CASSPPGLAGNNEQFF. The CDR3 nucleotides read TGTGCCAGCAGCCCCCCGGGACTAGCGGGGAACAATGAGCAGTTCTTC.

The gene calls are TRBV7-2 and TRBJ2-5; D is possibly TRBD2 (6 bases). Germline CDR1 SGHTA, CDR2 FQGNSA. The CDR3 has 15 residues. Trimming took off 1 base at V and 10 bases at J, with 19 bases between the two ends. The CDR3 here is CASSLVWRLDGSQYF. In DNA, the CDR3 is TGTGCCAGCAGCTTAGTGTGGCGACTAGATGGGAGCCAGTACTTC.

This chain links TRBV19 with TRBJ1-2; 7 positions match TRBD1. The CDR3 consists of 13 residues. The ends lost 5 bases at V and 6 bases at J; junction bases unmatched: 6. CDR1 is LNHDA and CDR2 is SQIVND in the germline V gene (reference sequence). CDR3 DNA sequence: TGTGCCAGTAGTGCTACAACAGGGGATGGCTACACCTTC. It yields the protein CASSATTGDGYTF.

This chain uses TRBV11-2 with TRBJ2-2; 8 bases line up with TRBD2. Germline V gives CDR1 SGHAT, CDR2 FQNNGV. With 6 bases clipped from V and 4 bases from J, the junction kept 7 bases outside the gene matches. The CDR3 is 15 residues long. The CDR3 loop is CASSSRGGGTGELFF. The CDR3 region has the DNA TGTGCCAGCAGTTCACGGGGGGGCGGCACCGGGGAGCTGTTTTTT.

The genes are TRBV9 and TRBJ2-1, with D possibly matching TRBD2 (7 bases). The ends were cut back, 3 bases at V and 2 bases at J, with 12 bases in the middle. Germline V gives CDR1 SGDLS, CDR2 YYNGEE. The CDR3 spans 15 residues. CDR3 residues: CASSATGRAYNEQFF. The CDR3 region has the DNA TGTGCCAGCAGCGCCACAGGGAGGGCCTACAATGAGCAGTTCTTC. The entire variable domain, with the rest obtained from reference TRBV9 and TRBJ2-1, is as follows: DSGVTQTPKHLITATGQRVTLRCSPRSGDLSVYWYQQSLDQGLQFLIQYYNGEERAKGNILERFSAQQFPDLHSELNLSSLELGDSALYFCASSATGRAYNEQFFGPGTRLTVL.

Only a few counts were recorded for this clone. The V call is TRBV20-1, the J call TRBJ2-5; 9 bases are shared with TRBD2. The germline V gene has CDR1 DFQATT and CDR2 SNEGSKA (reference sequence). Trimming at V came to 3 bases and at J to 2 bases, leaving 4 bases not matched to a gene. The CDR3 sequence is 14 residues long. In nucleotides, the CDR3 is TGCAGTGCTAGTTCTGCGGGGGGGCAAGAGACCCAGTACTTC. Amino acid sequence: CSASSAGGQETQYF.

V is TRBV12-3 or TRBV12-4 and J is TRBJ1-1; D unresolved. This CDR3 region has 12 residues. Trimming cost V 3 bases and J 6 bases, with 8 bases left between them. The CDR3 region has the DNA TGTGCCAGCAGTTTTTTTCCATCTGAAGCTTTCTTT. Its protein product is CASSFFPSEAFF.

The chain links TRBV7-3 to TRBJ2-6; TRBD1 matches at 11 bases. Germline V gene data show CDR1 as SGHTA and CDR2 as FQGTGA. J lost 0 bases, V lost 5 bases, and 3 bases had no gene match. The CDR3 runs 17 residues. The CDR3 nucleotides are TGTGCCAGCAGCCCCGGACAGGGGGCCTCTGGGGCCAACGTCCTGACTTTC. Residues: CASSPGQGASGANVLTF.

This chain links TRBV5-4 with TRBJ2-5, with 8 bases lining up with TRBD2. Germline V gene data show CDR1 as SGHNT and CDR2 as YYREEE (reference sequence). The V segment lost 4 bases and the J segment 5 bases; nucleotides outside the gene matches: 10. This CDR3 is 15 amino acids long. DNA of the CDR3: TGTGCCAGCAGCGCAAGCGGGAGACTAGAGGAGACCCAGTACTTC. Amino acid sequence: CASSASGRLEETQYF. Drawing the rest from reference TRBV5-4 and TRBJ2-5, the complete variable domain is ETGVTQSPTHLIKTRGQQVTLRCSSQSGHNTVSWYQQALGQGPQFIFQYYREEENGRGNFPPRFSGLQFPNYSSELNVNALELDDSALYLCASSASGRLEETQYFGPGTRLLVL.

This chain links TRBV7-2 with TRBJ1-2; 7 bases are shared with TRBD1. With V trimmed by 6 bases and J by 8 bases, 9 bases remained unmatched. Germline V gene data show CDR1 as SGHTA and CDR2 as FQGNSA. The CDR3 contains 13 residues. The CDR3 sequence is CASSLQGYGGYTF. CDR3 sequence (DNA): TGTGCCAGCAGTTTACAGGGGTATGGGGGCTACACCTTC.

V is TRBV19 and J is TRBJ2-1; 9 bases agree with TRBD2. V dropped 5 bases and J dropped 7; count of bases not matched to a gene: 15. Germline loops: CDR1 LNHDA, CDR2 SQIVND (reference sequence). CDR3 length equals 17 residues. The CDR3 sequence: CASSLQAGGRILNEQFF. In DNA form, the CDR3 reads TGTGCCAGTAGTCTTCAGGCGGGGGGGAGGATCTTGAATGAGCAGTTCTTC.

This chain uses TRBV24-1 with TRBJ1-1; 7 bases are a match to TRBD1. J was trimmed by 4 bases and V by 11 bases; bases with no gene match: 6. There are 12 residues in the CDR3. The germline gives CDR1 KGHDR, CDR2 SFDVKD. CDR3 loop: CAISSGGTEAFF. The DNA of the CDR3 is TGTGCCATCTCCTCAGGGGGCACTGAAGCTTTCTTT.

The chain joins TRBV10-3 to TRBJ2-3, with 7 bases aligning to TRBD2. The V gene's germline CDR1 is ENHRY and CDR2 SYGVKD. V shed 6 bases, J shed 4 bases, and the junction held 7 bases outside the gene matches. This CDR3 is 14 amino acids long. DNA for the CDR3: TGTGCCATCAGCAAAAGCGGGAACGCAGATACGCAGTATTTT. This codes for CAISKSGNADTQYF.

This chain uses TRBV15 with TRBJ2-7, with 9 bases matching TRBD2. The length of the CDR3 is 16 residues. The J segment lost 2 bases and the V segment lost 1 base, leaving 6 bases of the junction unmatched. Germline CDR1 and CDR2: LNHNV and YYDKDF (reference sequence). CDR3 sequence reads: CATSRAPAGGTYEQYF. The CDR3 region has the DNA TGTGCCACCAGCAGAGCCCCAGCGGGAGGCACCTACGAGCAGTACTTC.

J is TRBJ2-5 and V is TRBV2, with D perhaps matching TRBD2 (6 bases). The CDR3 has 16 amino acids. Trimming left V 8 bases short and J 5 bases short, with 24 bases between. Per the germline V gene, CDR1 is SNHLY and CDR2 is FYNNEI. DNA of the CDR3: TGTGCCAGCGTATGGAGCCTAGCGCCCCTCGGGGAGACCCAGTACTTC. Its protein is CASVWSLAPLGETQYF.

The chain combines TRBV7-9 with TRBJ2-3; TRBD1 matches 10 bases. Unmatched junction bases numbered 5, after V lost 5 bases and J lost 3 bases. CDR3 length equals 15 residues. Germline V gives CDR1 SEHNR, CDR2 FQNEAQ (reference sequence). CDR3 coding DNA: TGTGCCAGCAGCCCGGGACAGGGGATTACAGATACGCAGTATTTT. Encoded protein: CASSPGQGITDTQYF.

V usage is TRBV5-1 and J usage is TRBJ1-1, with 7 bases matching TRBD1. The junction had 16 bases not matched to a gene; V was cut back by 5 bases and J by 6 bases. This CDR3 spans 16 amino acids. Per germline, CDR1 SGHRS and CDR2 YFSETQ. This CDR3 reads CASRGRTAKGAPEAFF. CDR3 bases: TGCGCCAGCAGGGGAAGGACCGCCAAGGGGGCTCCTGAAGCTTTCTTT.

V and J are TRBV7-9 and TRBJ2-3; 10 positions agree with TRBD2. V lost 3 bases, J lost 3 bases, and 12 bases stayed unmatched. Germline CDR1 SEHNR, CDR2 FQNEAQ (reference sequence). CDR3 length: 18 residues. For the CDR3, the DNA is TGTGCCAGCAGCTTGGTTAGAGCGGGGGGGCGAGGAACAGATACGCAGTATTTT. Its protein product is CASSLVRAGGRGTDTQYF.

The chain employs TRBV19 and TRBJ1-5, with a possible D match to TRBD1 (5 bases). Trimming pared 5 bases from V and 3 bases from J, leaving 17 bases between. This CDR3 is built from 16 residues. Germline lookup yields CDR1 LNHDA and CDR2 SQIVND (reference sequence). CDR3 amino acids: CASSPERAGFNQPQHF. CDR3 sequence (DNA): TGTGCCAGTAGTCCAGAACGGGCAGGGTTCAATCAGCCCCAGCATTTT.

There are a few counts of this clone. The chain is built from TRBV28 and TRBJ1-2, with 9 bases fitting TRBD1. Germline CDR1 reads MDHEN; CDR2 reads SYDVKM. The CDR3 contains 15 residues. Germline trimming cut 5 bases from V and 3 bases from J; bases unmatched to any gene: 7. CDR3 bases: TGTGCCAGCAGTGGGGACAGGGAGTGGGACTATGGCTACACCTTC. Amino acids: CASSGDREWDYGYTF.

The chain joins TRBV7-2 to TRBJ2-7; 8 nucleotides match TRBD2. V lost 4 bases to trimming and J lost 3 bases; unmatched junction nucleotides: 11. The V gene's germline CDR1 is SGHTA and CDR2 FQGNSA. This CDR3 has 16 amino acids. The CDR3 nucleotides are TGTGCCAGCAGCTCGATAGTAGCGGGGCCAGGCTACGAGCAGTACTTC. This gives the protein CASSSIVAGPGYEQYF.

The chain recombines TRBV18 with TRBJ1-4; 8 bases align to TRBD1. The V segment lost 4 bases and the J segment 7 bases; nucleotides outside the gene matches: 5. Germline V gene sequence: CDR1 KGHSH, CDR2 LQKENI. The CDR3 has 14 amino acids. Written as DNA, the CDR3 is TGTGCCAGCTCACGACAGGGGACAGGTGAAAAACTGTTTTTT. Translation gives CASSRQGTGEKLFF.

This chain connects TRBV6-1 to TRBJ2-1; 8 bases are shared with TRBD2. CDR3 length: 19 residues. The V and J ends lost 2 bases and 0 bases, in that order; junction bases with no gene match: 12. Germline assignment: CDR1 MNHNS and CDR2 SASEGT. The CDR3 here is CASSERPGGGTYSYNEQFF. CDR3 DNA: TGTGCCAGCAGTGAAAGGCCGGGGGGGGGAACCTACTCCTACAATGAGCAGTTCTTC.

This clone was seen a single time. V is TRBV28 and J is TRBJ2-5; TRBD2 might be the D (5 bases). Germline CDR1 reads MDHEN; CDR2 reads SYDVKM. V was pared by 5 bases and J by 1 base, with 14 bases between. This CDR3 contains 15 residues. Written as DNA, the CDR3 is TGTGCCAGCAGTCCCCGAGGAGGCAGCCAAGAGACCCAGTACTTC. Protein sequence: CASSPRGGSQETQYF.

CDR3 in amino acids: CAISPRLAGVALETQYF. The CDR3 DNA reads as TGTGCCATCAGCCCACGACTAGCGGGGGTAGCTTTGGAGACCCAGTACTTC. The rearrangement links TRBV10-3 to TRBJ2-5; 12 bases line up with TRBD2. Germline CDR1 and CDR2: ENHRY and SYGVKD. CDR3 length: 17 amino acids. Trimming at V came to 6 bases and at J to 5 bases, leaving 13 bases not matched to a gene.